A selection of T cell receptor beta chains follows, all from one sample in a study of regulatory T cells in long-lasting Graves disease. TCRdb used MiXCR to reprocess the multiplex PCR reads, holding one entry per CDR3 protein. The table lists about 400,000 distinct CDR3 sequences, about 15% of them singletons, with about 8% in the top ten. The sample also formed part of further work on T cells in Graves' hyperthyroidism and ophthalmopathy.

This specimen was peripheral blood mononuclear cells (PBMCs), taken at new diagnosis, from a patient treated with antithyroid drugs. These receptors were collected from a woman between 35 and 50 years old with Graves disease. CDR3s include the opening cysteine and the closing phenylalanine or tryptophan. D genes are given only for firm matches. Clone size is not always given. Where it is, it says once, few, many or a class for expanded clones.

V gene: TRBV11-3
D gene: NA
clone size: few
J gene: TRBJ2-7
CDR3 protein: CASGFPGAEQYF
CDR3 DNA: TGTGCCAGCGGCTTCCCGGGGGCCGAGCAGTACTTC

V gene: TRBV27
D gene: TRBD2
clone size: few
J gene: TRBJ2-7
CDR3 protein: CASSLGLGHYEQYF
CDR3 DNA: TGTGCCAGCAGTTTGGGACTAGGACACTACGAGCAGTACTTC

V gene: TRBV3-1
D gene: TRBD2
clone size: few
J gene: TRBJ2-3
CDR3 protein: CASSHTPGLAGGPWTDTQYF
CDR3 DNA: TGTGCCAGCAGCCATACGCCGGGACTAGCGGGAGGGCCCTGGACAGATACGCAGTATTTT

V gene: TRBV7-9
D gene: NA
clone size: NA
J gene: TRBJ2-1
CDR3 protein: CASSLPRGNSYNEQFF
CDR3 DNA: TGTGCCAGCAGCTTACCCAGGGGTAACTCCTACAATGAGCAGTTCTTC

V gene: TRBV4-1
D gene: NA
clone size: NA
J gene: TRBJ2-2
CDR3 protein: CASSQVTGRSGELFF
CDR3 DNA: TGCGCCAGCAGCCAGGTGACAGGGAGGTCCGGGGAGCTGTTTTTT

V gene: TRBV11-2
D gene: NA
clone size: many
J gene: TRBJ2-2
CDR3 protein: CASSLSWTGTGELFF
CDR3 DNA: TGTGCCAGCAGCTTAAGTTGGACGGGCACCGGGGAGCTGTTTTTT

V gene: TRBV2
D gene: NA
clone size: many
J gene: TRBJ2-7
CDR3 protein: CASTGDSPGEQYF
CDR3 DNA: TGTGCCAGCACGGGAGATTCTCCCGGCGAGCAGTACTTC

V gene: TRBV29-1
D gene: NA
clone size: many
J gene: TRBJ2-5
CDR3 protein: CSAGRGQETQYF
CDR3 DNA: TGCAGCGCAGGCCGAGGACAAGAGACCCAGTACTTC

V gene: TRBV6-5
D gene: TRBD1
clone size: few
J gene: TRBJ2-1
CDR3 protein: CASSYSTDRGNQFF
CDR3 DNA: TGTGCCAGCAGTTACTCGACGGACAGGGGGAACCAGTTCTTC

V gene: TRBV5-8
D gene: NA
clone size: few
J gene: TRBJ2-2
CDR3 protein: CAPGGSNTGELFF
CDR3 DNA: TGTGCACCGGGTGGGTCGAACACCGGGGAGCTGTTTTTT

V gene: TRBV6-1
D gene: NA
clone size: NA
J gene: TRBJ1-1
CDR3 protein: CASSPTWGTEAFF
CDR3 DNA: TGTGCCAGCAGTCCTACGTGGGGAACTGAAGCTTTCTTT

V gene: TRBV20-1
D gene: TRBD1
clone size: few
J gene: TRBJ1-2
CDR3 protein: CSARDPGTGNYGYTF
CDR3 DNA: TGCAGTGCTAGAGATCCCGGGACAGGGAACTATGGCTACACCTTC

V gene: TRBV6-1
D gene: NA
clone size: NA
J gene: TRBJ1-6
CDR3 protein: CASSHSCRSDLTADYNSPLHF
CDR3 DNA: TGTGCCAGCAGCCATAGTTGCCGGTCCGACCTGACCGCTGATTATAATTCACCCCTCCACTTT

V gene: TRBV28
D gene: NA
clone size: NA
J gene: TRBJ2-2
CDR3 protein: CASSQESTGELFF
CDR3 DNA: TGTGCCAGCAGCCAAGAAAGCACCGGGGAGCTGTTTTTT

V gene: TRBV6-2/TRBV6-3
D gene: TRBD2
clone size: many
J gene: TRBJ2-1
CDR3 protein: CASSPWGLARGSSYNEQFF
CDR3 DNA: TGTGCCAGCAGCCCGTGGGGACTAGCGAGGGGGAGCTCCTACAATGAGCAGTTCTTC

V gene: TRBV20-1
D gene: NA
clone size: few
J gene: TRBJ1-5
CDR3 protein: CSGVNPGGHQPQHF
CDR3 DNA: TGCAGTGGGGTAAACCCTGGGGGCCATCAGCCCCAGCATTTT

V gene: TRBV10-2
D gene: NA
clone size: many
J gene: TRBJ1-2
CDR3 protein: CASSEATYGYTF
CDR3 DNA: TGCGCCAGCAGTGAGGCAACATATGGCTACACCTTC

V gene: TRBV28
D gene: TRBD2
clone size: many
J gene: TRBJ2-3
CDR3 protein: CASSWTSGSTDTQYF
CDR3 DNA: TGTGCCAGCAGTTGGACTAGCGGGAGCACAGATACGCAGTATTTT

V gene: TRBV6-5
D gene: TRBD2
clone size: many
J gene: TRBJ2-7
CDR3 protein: CASSYGSGSSYEQYF
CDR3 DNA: TGTGCCAGCAGTTATGGTAGCGGGAGCTCCTACGAGCAGTACTTC

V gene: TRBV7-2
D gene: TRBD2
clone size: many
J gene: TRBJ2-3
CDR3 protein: CASSWEGNTDTQYF
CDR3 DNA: TGTGCCAGCAGCTGGGAGGGCAACACAGATACGCAGTATTTT

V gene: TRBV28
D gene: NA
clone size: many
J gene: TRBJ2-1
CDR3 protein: CASSYTFYNEQFF
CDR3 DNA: TGTGCCAGCAGTTACACGTTCTACAATGAGCAGTTCTTC

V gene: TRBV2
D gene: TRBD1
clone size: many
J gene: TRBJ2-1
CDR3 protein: CASSEDRPGYNEQFF
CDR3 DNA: TGTGCCAGCAGTGAGGACAGGCCGGGGTACAATGAGCAGTTCTTC

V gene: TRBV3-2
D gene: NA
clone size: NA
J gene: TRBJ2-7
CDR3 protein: CASSQESGRRRYEQYF
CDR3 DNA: TGTGCCAGCAGCCAAGAGTCGGGCAGGCGGCGCTACGAGCAGTACTTC

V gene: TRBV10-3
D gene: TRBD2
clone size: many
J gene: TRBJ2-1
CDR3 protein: CAISELGSSGINEQFF
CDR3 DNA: TGTGCCATCAGTGAGTTGGGGTCTAGCGGGATCAATGAGCAGTTCTTC

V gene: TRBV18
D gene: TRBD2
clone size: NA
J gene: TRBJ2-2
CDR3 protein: CASSPPSSGSGITGELFF
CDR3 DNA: TGTGCCAGCTCACCACCGTCTAGCGGGAGCGGGATCACCGGGGAGCTGTTTTTT

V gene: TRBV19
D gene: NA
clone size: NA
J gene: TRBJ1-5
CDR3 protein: CASTKTADNQPQHF
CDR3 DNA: TGTGCCAGTACCAAGACAGCTGACAATCAGCCCCAGCATTTT

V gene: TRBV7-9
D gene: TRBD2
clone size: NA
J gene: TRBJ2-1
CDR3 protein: CASSELAGVENEQFF
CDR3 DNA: TGTGCCAGCAGCGAACTAGCGGGAGTGGAAAATGAGCAGTTCTTC

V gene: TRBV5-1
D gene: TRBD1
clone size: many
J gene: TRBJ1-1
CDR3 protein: CASWGQGGSEAFF
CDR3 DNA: TGCGCCAGCTGGGGACAGGGAGGATCTGAAGCTTTCTTT

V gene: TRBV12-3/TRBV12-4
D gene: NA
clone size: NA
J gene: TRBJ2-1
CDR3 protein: CASSHSTGNEQFF
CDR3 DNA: TGTGCCAGCAGTCACTCAACGGGCAATGAGCAGTTCTTC